A single T cell receptor (beta chain) is shown here with its context. What it recognizes is unknown. The data derive from a study of radiation and T cells in renal cell carcinoma. Time point in this sample: baseline pretreatment blood. The treatment was: 15 Gy SBRT to primary tumor, nephrectomy 4 weeks later. After SBRT, blood was collected at 2 and 4 weeks, plus baseline. This renal cell carcinoma was of the clear cell type. Study-wide results and caveats: From baseline, blood top tumor clonotypes peaked at 2 weeks post-radiation.

The junction had 9 bases not matched to a gene; V was cut back by 3 bases and J by 9 bases. The CDR3 is made up of 15 amino acids. Germline V gene lookup returns CDR1 SGHVS and CDR2 FNYEAQ. The assay was immunoSEQ multiplex PCR, and TCRdb's table has in-frame clones only and misses some. The sample yields roughly 130,000 clones, roughly 88% seen once. The rearrangement links TRBV7-6 to TRBJ2-1; TRBD2 matches 9 bases. This TCR was sampled from a woman between 45 and 65 years old with renal cell carcinoma. This specimen consisted of blood, obtained from a patient whose treatment included radiotherapy and nephrectomy. This CDR3 reads CASSFPYSGGGEQFF. Written as DNA, the CDR3 is TGTGCCAGCAGCTTTCCTTATAGCGGGGGTGGTGAGCAGTTCTTC.